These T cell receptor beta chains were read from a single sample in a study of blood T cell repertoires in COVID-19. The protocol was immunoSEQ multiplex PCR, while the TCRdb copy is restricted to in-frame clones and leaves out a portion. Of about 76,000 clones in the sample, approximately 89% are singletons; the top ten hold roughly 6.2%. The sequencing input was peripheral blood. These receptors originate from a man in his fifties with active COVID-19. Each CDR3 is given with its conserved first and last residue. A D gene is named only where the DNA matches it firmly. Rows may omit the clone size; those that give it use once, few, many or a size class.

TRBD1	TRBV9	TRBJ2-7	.	CASSVGQGQYEQYF	TGTGCCAGCAGCGTTGGACAGGGCCAATACGAGCAGTACTTC
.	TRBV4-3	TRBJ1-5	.	CASSPLLGQPQHF	TGCGCCAGCAGCCCACTCCTCGGTCAGCCCCAGCATTTT
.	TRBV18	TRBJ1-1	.	CASSPGSGILNTEAFF	TGTGCCAGCTCACCAGGGTCAGGGATCTTGAACACTGAAGCTTTCTTT
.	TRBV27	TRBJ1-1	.	CASSVRGVFTEAFF	TGTGCCAGCAGTGTCAGGGGTGTTTTCACTGAAGCTTTCTTT
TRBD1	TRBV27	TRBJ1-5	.	CASSHLRQGGLNQPQHF	TGTGCCAGCAGCCACCTACGACAGGGGGGCCTCAATCAGCCCCAGCATTTT
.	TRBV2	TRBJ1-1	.	CASSFQGRDTEAFF	TGTGCCAGCAGCTTCCAGGGGCGGGACACTGAAGCTTTCTTT
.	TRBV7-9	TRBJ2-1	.	CASSLGQGTYNEQFF	TGTGCCAGCAGCTTAGGTCAGGGAACCTACAATGAGCAGTTCTTC
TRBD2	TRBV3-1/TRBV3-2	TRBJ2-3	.	CASSPLAGNTQYF	TGTGCCAGCAGCCCTCTAGCGGGGAATACGCAGTATTTT
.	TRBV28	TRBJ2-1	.	CASSSEALSSYNEQFF	TGTGCCAGCAGCTCGGAGGCGCTGAGCTCCTACAATGAGCAGTTCTTC
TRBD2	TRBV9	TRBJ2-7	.	CASSVAGGGTYEQYF	TGTGCCAGCAGCGTCGCGGGAGGAGGAACCTACGAGCAGTACTTC
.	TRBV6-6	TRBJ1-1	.	CASSYSSVEAFF	TGTGCCAGCAGTTACTCGAGTGTTGAAGCTTTCTTT
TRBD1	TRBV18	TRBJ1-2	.	CASLMTGRYYGYTF	TGTGCCAGCTTGATGACAGGGAGGTACTATGGCTACACCTTC
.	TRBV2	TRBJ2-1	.	CASSPSRDEQFF	TGTGCCAGCAGTCCCAGCAGGGATGAGCAGTTCTTC
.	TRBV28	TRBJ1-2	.	CASSFPGTSYGYTF	TGTGCCAGCAGTTTCCCAGGGACATCCTATGGCTACACCTTC
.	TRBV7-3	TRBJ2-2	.	CASSLGTQNTGELFF	TGTGCCAGCAGCCTCGGGACACAAAACACCGGGGAGCTGTTTTTT
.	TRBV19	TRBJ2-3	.	CASSIQSTDTQYF	TGTGCCAGTAGTATTCAGAGCACAGATACGCAGTATTTT
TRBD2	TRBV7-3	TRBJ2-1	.	CASSMTPEAGGRGEQFF	TGTGCCAGCAGTATGACCCCGGAGGCGGGAGGTCGTGGGGAGCAGTTCTTC
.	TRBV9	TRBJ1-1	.	CASSDPTGPPNTEAFF	TGTGCCAGCAGCGACCCCACAGGGCCCCCGAACACTGAAGCTTTCTTT
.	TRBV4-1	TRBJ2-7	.	CASSQVPLGQGLSYEQYF	TGCGCCAGCAGCCAAGTGCCACTGGGGCAGGGTCTCTCCTACGAGCAGTACTTC
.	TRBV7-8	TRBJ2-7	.	CASSPRWTDPKPYEQYF	TGTGCCAGCAGCCCAAGGTGGACAGACCCAAAACCCTACGAGCAGTACTTC
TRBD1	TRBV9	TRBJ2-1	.	CASSRSGTGDREQFF	TGTGCCAGCAGCAGATCGGGGACAGGGGATCGTGAGCAGTTCTTC
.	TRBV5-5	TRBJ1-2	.	CASSLRQDYGYTF	TGTGCCAGCAGCTTGAGACAGGACTATGGCTACACCTTC
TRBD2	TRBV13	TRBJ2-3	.	CASSLRLAGGPSTDTQYF	TGTGCCAGCAGCTTAAGGCTAGCGGGGGGGCCTTCAACAGATACGCAGTATTTT
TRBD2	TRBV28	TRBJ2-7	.	CASSSLLASGRFYEQYF	TGTGCCAGCAGTTCCCTCCTCGCTAGCGGGAGGTTCTACGAGCAGTACTTC
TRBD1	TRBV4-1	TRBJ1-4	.	CASSPWGTGDEKLFF	TGCGCCAGCAGCCCGTGGGGGACAGGGGATGAAAAACTGTTTTTT
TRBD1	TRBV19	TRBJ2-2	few	CASSKGQGALNTGELFF	TGTGCCAGTAGTAAAGGACAGGGGGCGCTAAACACCGGGGAGCTGTTTTTT
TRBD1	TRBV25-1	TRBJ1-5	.	CASSPGGTGGHTQHF	TGTGCCAGCAGTCCTGGAGGGACAGGGGGACACACACAGCATTTT
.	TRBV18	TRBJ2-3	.	CASSPMAPTAVTDTQYF	TGTGCCAGCTCACCAATGGCTCCCACGGCGGTGACAGATACGCAGTATTTT
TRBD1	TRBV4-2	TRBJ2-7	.	CASSQAAGQGGSYEQYF	TGTGCCAGCAGCCAAGCCGCGGGACAGGGGGGCTCCTACGAGCAGTACTTC
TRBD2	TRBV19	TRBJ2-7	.	CASSILAGEHEQYF	TGTGCCAGTAGTATACTAGCGGGAGAGCACGAGCAGTACTTC
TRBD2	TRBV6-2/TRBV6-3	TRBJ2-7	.	CASSPPGGRGNSYEQYF	TGTGCCAGCAGCCCTCCCGGCGGGAGGGGGAACTCCTACGAGCAGTACTTC
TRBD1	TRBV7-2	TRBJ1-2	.	CASSGRDRGRGYTF	TGTGCCAGCAGCGGCCGGGACAGGGGGCGAGGCTACACCTTC
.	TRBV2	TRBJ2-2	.	CASGGQFANTGELFF	TGTGCCAGCGGAGGACAGTTCGCGAACACCGGGGAGCTGTTTTTT
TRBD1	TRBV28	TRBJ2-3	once	CASSLGDRFTDTQYF	TGTGCCAGCAGTCTAGGGGACAGATTCACAGATACGCAGTATTTT
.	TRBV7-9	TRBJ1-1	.	CASSFAGAPAAFF	TGTGCCAGCAGCTTCGCAGGTGCCCCTGCAGCTTTCTTT
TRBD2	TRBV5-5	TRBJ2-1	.	CASSFSTGGEQFF	TGTGCCAGCAGCTTCTCCACGGGGGGGGAGCAGTTCTTC
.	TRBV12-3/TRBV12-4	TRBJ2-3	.	CASPAEPTQYF	TGTGCCAGCCCCGCTGAGCCTACGCAGTATTTT
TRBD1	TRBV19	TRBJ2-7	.	CASSTKGTGRNYEQYF	TGTGCCAGTAGTACAAAAGGGACAGGGAGAAACTACGAGCAGTACTTC
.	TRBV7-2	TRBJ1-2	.	CASRSTGAGYGYTF	TGTGCCAGCAGGTCAACGGGCGCGGGGTATGGCTACACCTTC
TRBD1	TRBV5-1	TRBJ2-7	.	CASTRTGAGVGYEQYF	TGCGCCAGCACGAGGACAGGGGCAGGAGTGGGCTACGAGCAGTACTTC
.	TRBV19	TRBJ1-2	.	CASKSTSQGYTF	TGTGCCAGTAAGTCGACTAGTCAAGGCTACACCTTC
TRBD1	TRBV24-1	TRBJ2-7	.	CATSDNRGREQYF	TGTGCCACCAGTGATAACAGGGGGCGCGAGCAGTACTTC